The 2 T cell receptor beta chains below all came from one sample that was sequenced in a study of blood T cells in healthy people across ages. Alongside a J-beta primer mix, a sample-barcoded 5' primer served in a second PCR lasting about 7 to 12 cycles. TCRdb processed the 5' RACE reads anew with MiXCR; each CDR3 protein has one entry. The table lists some 1.6 million distinct CDR3 sequences, roughly 32% of them singletons. Sequencing was done on a sample of blood. The receptors here all came from a young woman in good health.

This chain uses TRBV5-6 with TRBJ2-5; D possibly corresponds to TRBD2 (5 bases). This CDR3 has 14 residues. V was clipped by 6 bases and J by 1 base, with 13 bases between them. Germline values: CDR1 SGHDT, CDR2 YYEEEE. DNA of the CDR3: TGTGCCAGCACTCGAGGACTGATCCAAGAGACCCAGTACTTC. It is translated as CASTRGLIQETQYF.

The chain joins TRBV30 to TRBJ1-2; TRBD1 aligns across 8 bases. This CDR3 contains 14 residues. Germline V gene data show CDR1 as GTSNPN and CDR2 as SVGIG (reference sequence). V shed 0 bases, J shed 6 bases, and the junction held 6 bases outside the gene matches. The CDR3 coding sequence is TGTGCCTGGAGTGTGAGGACAGGGACAAATGGCTACACCTTC. Translating it yields CAWSVRTGTNGYTF.